Below, one T cell receptor (beta chain) is given with its context. It lacks a known antigen. The input lacks base qualities; no much larger clone sits a single base away. The library relied on 5' RACE. Sequencing was performed on an Illumina HiSeq 2500. A second PCR of about 7 to 12 cycles was performed with a sample-barcoded 5' primer and a J-beta primer mix. A template-switch 5' adaptor carrying 12 random nucleotides introduced a unique molecular identifier onto each TCR beta cDNA molecule. Each sample yielded at least 2.5 million CDR3-containing paired-end reads. All of the RNA was converted into first-strand cDNA using the Mint cDNA synthesis kit, with a TRBC-specific oligonucleotide serving as the primer. Following uracil-DNA glycosylase treatment, a first 18-cycle PCR with universal primers M1SS and BC2_uni_R was performed on all cDNA. Turning to the authors' computational methods: Each sample was normalized by randomly selecting 1 million high-quality reads, each carrying a distinct molecular identifier. Reads sharing molecular identifiers were discarded rather than binned into consensus sequences. CDR3 identification, clonotype clustering and error correction used MiTCR with a Q25 quality threshold and the strictest error-elimination algorithm. A nonparametric unseen species model using Euler transformation provided a lower-bound estimate of total TCR beta diversity. TCRdb reprocessed the public reads (quality trimming at Q25 with fastp, clone calling with MiXCR) and kept in-frame beta chains. Rows matching on CDR3 protein sequence are summarized as one entry with the most common DNA and genes. The V and J calls here are based on TCRdb, not the publication. The sample yields 1.5 million to 2 million distinct CDR3 sequences; 28% were counted once. 7.7% of the sample is taken by the ten largest.

This sample was taken from a study of blood T cells in healthy people across ages (dated by TCRdb to 2014 to 2015). Looking at the study overall: In model experiments, template switching captured roughly one uniquely barcoded TCR beta cDNA molecule for every two T cells. Donors were grouped into four age groups: young (average 16 years), middle-aged (less than 40), aged (approximately 67) and long-lived (approximately 78). Using deep sequencing normalized with unique cDNA molecular identifiers, the study measured how TCR beta repertoire diversity changes with age. Donors of different ages were randomly distributed across sequencing lanes to avoid experimental bias. Using the same blood draw, the study looked at two additional independent replicas of 1 million unique cDNA reads for two donors, one aged 18 to 30 and the other aged 80 or older.

Summary of the overall study and its limitations: The percentage of naive T cells measured by flow cytometry correlated strongly with observed TCR beta diversity. Estimates of total diversity based on one million sequenced T cells were considered lower bounds and underestimates. Donor CMV infection status was unknown, potentially confounding age-related changes in expanded clonotypes. Conclusive comparison of naive and antigen-experienced compartments was prevented by the profiling of bulk unsorted PBMCs. The long-lived group showed more naive CD4+ T cells, fewer expanded clones and increased TCR diversity than the aged group, suggesting age selection. Observed TCR beta diversity per million T cells fell roughly linearly with age, and a significant reduction was already apparent by age around 39.

The roughly 42 donors, aged roughly 6 to 100 years, were systemically healthy Caucasian individuals from Russia. Each donor gave about 9.7 milliliters of peripheral blood, drawn into EDTA-treated Vacutainer tubes. Ficoll-Paque density-gradient centrifugation was used to isolate PBMCs, with at least 7 million obtained per sample. Trizol reagent was used to extract total RNA from PBMCs, with at least 5.5 micrograms per sample. The percentages of naive CD45RAhigh/CD27high T cells were determined by flow cytometry on a PBMC aliquot from every donor. V lost 0 bases and J lost 9 bases; the stretch between them is 12 bases long. Including the terminal cysteine and phenylalanine, the CDR3 comprises 14 residues. The only DNA kept is the CDR3, 42 bases in frame from the first base. For CDR1 and CDR2, the germline V gene lists SGHRS and YFSETQ.

Sequencing was done on a sample of blood. The receptor comes from a woman aged 25 to 39 in good health. The chain is encoded by TRBV5-1 joined to TRBJ1-4; confidence is insufficient to name the D gene. The CDR3 has the sequence CASSLGSEGQKLFF. The DNA sequence follows: TGCGCCAGCAGCTTGGGGTCCGAAGGTCAAAAACTGTTTTTT.